The entry that follows covers one TCR beta chain sequence. CDR1 and CDR2 from the germline V gene are SGHVS and FQNEAQ. Trimming took 2 bases from V and 8 from J, leaving 16 bases between them. The CDR3 contains 16 residues. This record comes from a study of control samples from healthy donors and cancer patients. This table comes from immunoSEQ multiplex PCR, and its TCRdb copy is limited to in-frame clones, with some not included. The table has some 95,000 clones, 79% seen once. The receptor comes from a woman in her twenties or thirties in good health. The chain links TRBV7-8 to TRBJ1-6; no firm D call. The sequenced sample consisted of blood. CDR3 region: CASSLQLLTGDSPLHF. The CDR3 region has the DNA TGTGCCAGCAGCTTACAGTTATTGACCGGGGATTCACCCCTCCACTTT.